A single sample gave rise to the 2 T cell receptor beta chains below, sequenced in a study of neoadjuvant anti-PD-1 for oral cavity cancer. The repertoire was sequenced with immunoSEQ multiplex PCR; TCRdb's copy has only in-frame clones and lacks some. The table shows 70,000 to 95,000 clones, with under 85% occurring only once. The source was PBMCs, collected before nivolumab (anti-PD-1) treatment. The receptor set was obtained from a person between 40 and 85 years old with oral cavity squamous cell carcinoma.

This clone was seen only once. The genes are TRBV28 and TRBJ1-1; D possibly corresponds to TRBD1 (6 bases). CDR1 is MDHEN and CDR2 is SYDVKM in the germline V gene. Trimming cost V 6 bases and J 0 bases, with 20 bases left between them. This CDR3 contains 17 residues. The CDR3 DNA sequence: TGTGCCAGCAGCCCCGAACGGGACCGGGGGCTGAACACTGAAGCTTTCTTT. Protein: CASSPERDRGLNTEAFF.

This clone was found once. The chain carries TRBV29-1 and TRBJ1-1; D is unclear. This CDR3 is 13 amino acids long. V dropped 4 bases and J dropped 1 base, with 10 bases sitting between them. The V gene's germline CDR1 is SQVTM and CDR2 ANQGSEA. Here the CDR3 reads CSVAVISNTEAFF. CDR3 DNA: TGCAGCGTTGCCGTAATCTCGAACACTGAAGCTTTCTTT.